A selection of T cell receptor beta chains follows, all from one sample in a study of blood T cell repertoires in COVID-19. Assay used: immunoSEQ multiplex PCR; TCRdb lists only in-frame clones, some missing. This table holds 90,000 to 150,000 clones, approximately 81% found once. The material sequenced was peripheral blood. All receptors come from a man between 60 and 75 years old with acute or convalescent COVID-19. The CDR3 runs from the conserved cysteine through the conserved F or W. A D gene is named only where the DNA matches it firmly. Some rows have no size entry. The others give once, few or many, or a class for an expanded clone.

cdr3_nt cdr3_aa j_call v_call d_call clone_size
TGTGCCAGCAGGTACCCGGGACAGGATGATTCACCCCTCCACTTT CASRYPGQDDSPLHF TRBJ1-6 TRBV7-9 TRBD1 .
TGTGCCAGCTCCGGGACAGAGGGGGATACGCAGTATTTT CASSGTEGDTQYF TRBJ2-3 TRBV18 TRBD1 .
TGTGCCACCAAGGGGGAAACCTTAAACACCATATATTTT CATKGETLNTIYF TRBJ1-3 TRBV19 . .
TGCAGCATAGGGACTAGCGGGAGTGGTAACGAGCAGTACTTC CSIGTSGSGNEQYF TRBJ2-7 TRBV29-1 TRBD2 .
TGTGCCAGCAGCTTAGGGACAGGGCTAATTGAGCAGTTCTTC CASSLGTGLIEQFF TRBJ2-1 TRBV7-8 TRBD1 .
TGTGCCAGCAGCGGACAGGCCACCCGGAACACCGGGGAGCTGTTTTTT CASSGQATRNTGELFF TRBJ2-2 TRBV5-6 TRBD1 .
TGTGCCAGCAACGGACTAGCGGGCAGCTCCTACAATGAGCAGTTCTTC CASNGLAGSSYNEQFF TRBJ2-1 TRBV7-8 TRBD2 once
TGTGCCAGCTCACGAGACAGGGTGAACACTGAAGCTTTCTTT CASSRDRVNTEAFF TRBJ1-1 TRBV18 TRBD1 .
TGTGCCAGCAGCACCCAGGGGGCGCGCTACAATGAGCAGTTCTTC CASSTQGARYNEQFF TRBJ2-1 TRBV28 TRBD1 few
TGTGCCAGCAGGGACAGGGGGCGAGAAGAGCAGTTCTTC CASRDRGREEQFF TRBJ2-1 TRBV2 TRBD1 .
TGTGCCAGCAGCTTGGTTTCGGGGGACGAGCAGTACTTC CASSLVSGDEQYF TRBJ2-7 TRBV5-5 . .
TGTGCCAGCAGTTACACAGGGATATTTTACGAGCAGTACTTC CASSYTGIFYEQYF TRBJ2-7 TRBV12-1 . .
TGTGCCAGTAGTTACTTGCAGGGCGGACGCTCTGGAAACACCATATATTTT CASSYLQGGRSGNTIYF TRBJ1-3 TRBV19 . .
TGTGCCAGCAGTTTAGGGGCAGCGGGATATTCACCCCTCCACTTT CASSLGAAGYSPLHF TRBJ1-6 TRBV28 . .
TGCGCCAGCAGCTTGGTAGGACAGGGGATCGGCTACACCTTC CASSLVGQGIGYTF TRBJ1-2 TRBV5-1 TRBD1 .
TGTGCCAGCAGTCCCCCATCGGGAGGGAACAATGAGCAGTTCTTC CASSPPSGGNNEQFF TRBJ2-1 TRBV28 TRBD2 .
TGTGCCAGCAGTTCAGGGTGGGGCGGGAGCTCCTACGAGCAGTACTTC CASSSGWGGSSYEQYF TRBJ2-7 TRBV27 TRBD2 .
TGTGCCAGCAGCTTTCGGTATGGCACTGAAGCTTTCTTT CASSFRYGTEAFF TRBJ1-1 TRBV7-3 . .